Listed here are 5 T cell receptor beta chains from one sample, sequenced in a study of PD-L1 blockade in urothelial cancer. Some clones are missing from TCRdb's copy, which holds only in-frame ones; the method was immunoSEQ multiplex PCR. The table has more than 70,000 clones, 85% to 90% seen once. This specimen was PBMCs, taken around atezolizumab (anti-PD-L1) treatment. Receptor source: a man aged 60 to 69 with urothelial cancer.

The chain employs TRBV28 and TRBJ1-2, with D perhaps matching TRBD1 (6 bases). CDR3 length: 15 residues. The V and J ends lost 3 bases and 7 bases respectively, with 18 bases between them. Per germline, CDR1 MDHEN and CDR2 SYDVKM. Here the CDR3 DNA reads TGTGCCAGCAGTTTCCAGGGCCGGAAAGGGGGTGGCTACACCTTC. As protein: CASSFQGRKGGGYTF.

The CDR3 region is CASSLGGLYTDTQYF. DNA of the CDR3: TGTGCCAGCTCCTTAGGGGGTTTGTACACAGATACGCAGTATTTT. The rearrangement joins TRBV18 to TRBJ2-3; D might be TRBD1 (6 bases). Per germline, CDR1 KGHSH and CDR2 LQKENI. Trimming took 6 bases from V and 2 from J, leaving 15 bases between them. This CDR3 spans 15 amino acids.

This chain links TRBV5-1 with TRBJ1-3; D may be TRBD1 (5 bases). V was pared by 4 bases and J by 0 bases, with 11 bases between. This CDR3 is 15 amino acids long. From germline, CDR1 is SGHRS and CDR2 YFSETQ. The CDR3 here is CASSPSDNSGNTIYF. DNA of the CDR3: TGCGCCAGCAGCCCTTCGGACAACTCTGGAAACACCATATATTTT.

The rearrangement uses TRBV27 and TRBJ2-7, with 10 bases identical to TRBD1. In germline, CDR1 is MNHEY, CDR2 SMNVEV (reference sequence). Trimming at V came to 2 bases and at J to 4 bases, leaving 14 bases not matched to a gene. The CDR3 runs to 18 residues. The CDR3 sequence is CASSLANPRDRGRYEQYF. Written as DNA, the CDR3 is TGTGCCAGCAGTTTAGCCAATCCGCGGGACAGGGGTCGGTACGAGCAGTACTTC.

The gene calls are TRBV28 and TRBJ2-3, with 8 bases fitting TRBD1. The CDR3 totals 14 residues. CDR1 and CDR2 from the germline V gene are MDHEN and SYDVKM. Trimming removed 3 bases from V and 6 bases from J; junction bases left unmatched: 5. DNA for the CDR3: TGTGCCAGCAGTTTTTCAGCAGGGGGCGATACGCAGTATTTT. It specifies CASSFSAGGDTQYF.